The clone carrying this T cell receptor (beta chain) was seen a few times. Antigen specificity is unknown. This specimen comes from a study of cytomegalovirus exposure and HLA in healthy donors. Whole-study results and caveats: Presence/absence analyses assumed roughly uniform sequencing depth across donors. Per a later analysis, fewer than 20,000 TCR beta sequences showed association with HLA alleles at 0.05 false discovery rate. Several of the most significant clusters appeared linked to common viral pathogens, based on a later analysis.

Vbeta (60) and Jbeta (13) primers were used in the PCR. TCRdb's copy holds only in-frame clones and misses some; the assay was immunoSEQ multiplex PCR. The sample has some 120,000 clones, roughly 68% seen once. Germline CDR1 SGHDT, CDR2 YYEEEE. Trimming pared 0 bases from V and 2 bases from J, leaving 18 bases between. The CDR3 runs to 18 residues. V gene TRBV5-6 combines with J gene TRBJ1-3, with D uncertain. Sequenced input: PBMCs. The receptor comes from a woman under 40 in good health and CMV-seronegative. The DNA for the CDR3 is TGTGCCAGCAGCTTGGCCCATGATCCCAGAATCGCTGGAAACACCATATATTTT. Protein sequence: CASSLAHDPRIAGNTIYF.